This TCR beta chain derives from a study of early T cells in non-severe SARS-CoV-2 infection. Background on the study: It was bulk RNA from unsorted whole blood that was sequenced, and the chains were unpaired. Overall study results and limits: The matching step, a VDJdb search, favored anti-spike CD8 responses and missed private and CD4 specificities.

Trimming at V came to 4 bases and at J to 4 bases, leaving 9 bases not matched to a gene. This CDR3 has 16 residues. Per the germline V gene, CDR1 is SGHVS and CDR2 is FNYEAQ. Ten or more counts support this clonotype. Its antigen is unidentified. As part of library construction, unique molecular identifiers were attached to individual cDNA molecules. TCRdb re-called the 5' RACE reads through MiXCR, storing one row per CDR3 protein. The data show just over 65,000 distinct CDR3 sequences, with 13% seen just once and about 8.3% held by the top ten. Material: whole blood. This chain links TRBV7-6 with TRBJ2-1; 8 bases match TRBD2. The receptor comes from an adult who was a healthcare worker with PCR-confirmed SARS-CoV-2 infection or an uninfected control (not recorded which). As DNA, the CDR3 is TGTGCCAGCAGCTCGGGGGCTAGCGGGCTTTACAATGAGCAGTTCTTC. This encodes CASSSGASGLYNEQFF.